The 13 T cell receptor beta chains given below trace back to one sample, sequenced in a study of blood T cell repertoires in COVID-19. Clones were read by immunoSEQ multiplex PCR, and TCRdb kept only the in-frame ones, dropping some. The repertoire consists of approximately 170,000 clones, with around 84% occurring once and the leading ten covering roughly 3.2%. Sequencing was done on a sample of PBMCs or T cells enriched from blood (not recorded which). The receptors were gathered from a woman in her 30s who had recovered from COVID-19.

This clone has just a few counts. This chain uses TRBV24-1 with TRBJ1-5; 11 nucleotides line up with TRBD1. The CDR3 contains 15 residues. Germline V gene sequence: CDR1 KGHDR, CDR2 SFDVKD. V gave up 9 bases and J gave up 0 bases; unmatched junction bases: 3. CDR3 sequence reads: CATEGTGGSNQPQHF. The CDR3 bases are TGTGCCACCGAGGGGACAGGGGGTAGCAATCAGCCCCAGCATTTT.

V usage is TRBV6-5 and J usage is TRBJ1-5; 7 bases fit TRBD1. The CDR3 loop spans 15 amino acids. Trimming at V came to 4 bases and at J to 2 bases, leaving 5 bases not matched to a gene. Germline V gene data show CDR1 as MNHEY and CDR2 as SVGAGI. CDR3 bases: TGTGCCAGCAGTTTAAACAGGGGAGGCAATCAGCCCCAGCATTTT. It yields the protein CASSLNRGGNQPQHF.

The rearrangement links TRBV10-2 to TRBJ2-1; 10 bases line up with TRBD2. The CDR3 totals 14 residues. Germline lookup yields CDR1 WSHSY and CDR2 SAAADI. J was trimmed by 5 bases and V by 8 bases; bases with no gene match: 6. This CDR3 is CASLGLADNNEQFF. CDR3 bases: TGCGCCAGCCTCGGACTAGCGGACAACAATGAGCAGTTCTTC.

The chain combines TRBV9 with TRBJ1-1; D not certain. Per the germline V gene, CDR1 is SGDLS and CDR2 is YYNGEE. The germline V and J ends were trimmed by 0 bases and 1 base, with 4 bases remaining between them. This CDR3 has 13 residues. This chain's CDR3 is CASSVARNTEAFF. The CDR3 coding sequence is TGTGCCAGCAGCGTAGCGCGGAACACTGAAGCTTTCTTT.

The gene calls are TRBV5-1 and TRBJ1-2, with 7 bases matching TRBD1. CDR1 is SGHRS and CDR2 is YFSETQ in the germline V gene. This CDR3 has 13 residues. V lost 3 bases and J lost 6; bases outside the gene matches: 5. This chain's CDR3 is CASSSGTVDGYTF. The CDR3 coding sequence is TGCGCCAGCAGCTCTGGGACAGTCGATGGCTACACCTTC.

This rearrangement joins TRBV7-2 to TRBJ2-3; 9 nucleotides align to TRBD2. The V segment lost 1 base and the J segment 5 bases; nucleotides outside the gene matches: 10. This CDR3 comprises 17 residues. CDR1 and CDR2 (germline): SGHTA, FQGNSA. The CDR3, as DNA: TGTGCCAGCAGCTTAGTTACGGGCGGGAGGGCCAGAGATACGCAGTATTTT. Translated, it gives CASSLVTGGRARDTQYF.

The genes are TRBV7-9 and TRBJ1-2, with 8 bases that match TRBD1. CDR1 is SEHNR and CDR2 is FQNEAQ in the germline V gene (reference sequence). The trim removed 5 bases at V and 0 bases at J, leaving 5 bases unmatched. This CDR3 region has 15 residues. The CDR3 spells CASSHGQGANYGYTF. DNA for the CDR3: TGTGCCAGCAGCCACGGACAGGGAGCTAACTATGGCTACACCTTC.

This chain joins TRBV19 and TRBJ2-1, with 7 nucleotides matching TRBD2. V lost 5 bases and J lost 8; bases outside the gene matches: 6. The V gene's germline CDR1 is LNHDA and CDR2 SQIVND (reference sequence). The CDR3 loop spans 13 amino acids. CDR3 protein: CASSDRGRDEQFF. CDR3 nucleotides: TGTGCCAGTAGTGACCGGGGGAGGGATGAGCAGTTCTTC.

The CDR3 reads CASRPAAGVYEQYV. The CDR3, as DNA: TGTGCCAGCAGACCCGCAGCGGGGGTCTACGAGCAGTACGTC. The J gene is TRBJ2-7, the V gene TRBV6-5, with 8 bases that match TRBD2. V gave up 6 bases and J gave up 3 bases; unmatched junction bases: 7. Looked up from germline, CDR1 is MNHEY and CDR2 is SVGAGI. The CDR3 has 14 amino acids.

The chain joins TRBV27 to TRBJ2-1; TRBD1 matches 7 bases. The length of the CDR3 is 17 residues. Losses at the gene ends were 1 base for V and 2 bases for J; bases not matched to a gene: 8. The germline V gene encodes CDR1 MNHEY and CDR2 SMNVEV (reference sequence). The CDR3 DNA reads TGTGCCAGCAGTTTATTTACAGGGGTCTTGGCCTACAATGAGCAGTTCTTC. It codes for CASSLFTGVLAYNEQFF.

The rearrangement links TRBV9 to TRBJ2-2; unclear D gene. Trimming shortened V by 0 bases and J by 6 bases, and 18 bases separated the two germline ends. There are 17 residues in the CDR3. Germline CDR1 is SGDLS and CDR2 is YYNGEE. CDR3 in DNA: TGTGCCAGCAGCGTAGATGGTCCGGAGCGTTGGGCCGGGGAGCTGTTTTTT. Translating it yields CASSVDGPERWAGELFF.

This clone was seen a single time. This chain links TRBV5-1 with TRBJ2-6; perhaps TRBD2 as D (6 bases). Deletions cut 4 bases from V and 2 bases from J, with 13 bases between. The CDR3 has 16 residues. Germline lookup yields CDR1 SGHRS and CDR2 YFSETQ. The CDR3 nucleotides are TGCGCCAGCAGCGTGGCGGGAAATGCTGGGGCCAACGTCCTGACTTTC. Protein: CASSVAGNAGANVLTF. Using reference TRBV5-1 and TRBJ2-6 for the parts outside the CDR3, the full variable domain is KAGVTQTPRYLIKTRGQQVTLSCSPISGHRSVSWYQQTPGQGLQFLFEYFSETQRNKGNFPGRFSGRQFSNSRSEMNVSTLELGDSALYLCASSVAGNAGANVLTFGAGSRLTVL.

Points on this clone: Germline and junction disagree at one end, which may indicate a read error. The chain has TRBV12-3 or TRBV12-4 and TRBJ1-2, with D hard to call. This CDR3 is built from 11 residues. The CDR3 DNA reads as TGTGCCAGCTCTCTATACTCCACTCACCGCTTC. Amino acids: CASSLYSTHRF.